Given below is one T cell receptor (beta chain) in context. Its target is not known. CDR3 length: 16 amino acids. CDR1 is DFQATT and CDR2 is SNEGSKA in the germline V gene (reference sequence). V lost 3 bases and J 0 bases, leaving 15 bases between the germline ends. This sample was included in a study of identical twins. Study-wide points: Reduced insertions were recorded for abundant cord blood beta clonotypes, with no such pattern in memory repertoires. Findings depended on cross-sectional statistics rather than tracking the same donors. Zero-insertion results could be subject to partial confounding by invariant MAIT and iNKT cells. Models underestimated how often monozygotic twins shared out-of-frame TCR alpha.

TCRdb itself ran the 5' RACE reads through MiXCR, one entry per CDR3 protein. The sample has approximately 1.8 million distinct CDR3 sequences, around 33% seen once; the top ten hold about 0.27%. This TCR was sampled from a newborn girl in good health. This rearrangement joins TRBV20-1 to TRBJ2-1; the D gene is possibly TRBD2 (7 bases). Sequenced input: cord blood. CDR3 region: CSARVLGGASYNEQFF. CDR3 bases: TGCAGTGCTAGGGTGCTAGGGGGGGCCTCCTACAATGAGCAGTTCTTC.